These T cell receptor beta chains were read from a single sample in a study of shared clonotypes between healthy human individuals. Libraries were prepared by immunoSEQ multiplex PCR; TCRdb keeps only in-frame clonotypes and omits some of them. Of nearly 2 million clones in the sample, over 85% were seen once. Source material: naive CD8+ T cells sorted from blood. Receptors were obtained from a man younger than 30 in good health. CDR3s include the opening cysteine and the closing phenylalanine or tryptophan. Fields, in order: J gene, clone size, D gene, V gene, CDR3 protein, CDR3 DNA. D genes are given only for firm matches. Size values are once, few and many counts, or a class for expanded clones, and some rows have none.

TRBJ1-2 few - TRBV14 CASSQTLRQVVF TGTGCCAGCAGCCAGACCCTAAGACAGGTCGTTTTC
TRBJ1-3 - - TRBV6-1 CASSEVRGTDGNTIYF TGTGCCAGCAGTGAAGTTCGGGGAACGGATGGAAACACCATATATTTT
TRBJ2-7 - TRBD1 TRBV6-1 CASSEGWTGGGYEQYF TGTGCCAGCAGTGAAGGGTGGACAGGGGGAGGTTACGAGCAGTACTTC
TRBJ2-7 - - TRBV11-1 CASSFGQASSYEQYF TGTGCCAGCAGCTTTGGGCAGGCGAGCTCCTACGAGCAGTACTTC
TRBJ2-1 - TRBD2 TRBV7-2 CASSPTGTSGPSYNEQFF TGTGCCAGCAGCCCGACGGGGACTAGCGGACCTTCCTACAATGAGCAGTTCTTC
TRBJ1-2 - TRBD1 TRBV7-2 CASSPSFGTGGPF TGTGCCAGCAGCCCCAGCTTTGGGACAGGGGGCCCTTTC
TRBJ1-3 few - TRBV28 CASRTDTATGNTIYF TGTGCCAGCAGGACAGACACGGCGACCGGAAACACCATATATTTT
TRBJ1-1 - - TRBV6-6 CASSYSTSEAFF TGTGCCAGCAGTTACTCGACTTCTGAAGCTTTCTTT
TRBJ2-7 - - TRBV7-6 CASSPGRPAATYEQYF TGTGCCAGCAGCCCCGGCAGGCCAGCGGCCACCTACGAGCAGTACTTC
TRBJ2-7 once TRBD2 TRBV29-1 CSVETGGSLDEQYF TGCAGCGTTGAGACGGGAGGGTCCCTCGACGAGCAGTACTTC
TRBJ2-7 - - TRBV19 CASSLRDTYEQYF TGTGCCAGTAGCCTCCGGGACACCTACGAGCAGTACTTC
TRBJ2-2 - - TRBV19 CASSIGYGTTVLHTGELFF TGTGCCAGTAGTATAGGGTACGGGACCACGGTACTCCACACCGGGGAGCTGTTTTTT
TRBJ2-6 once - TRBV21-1 CASSASSGANVLTF TGTGCCAGCAGCGCGAGCTCTGGGGCCAACGTCCTGACTTTC
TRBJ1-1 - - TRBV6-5 CASSYLTDPAEAFF TGTGCCAGCAGTTACTTGACGGATCCAGCTGAAGCTTTCTTT
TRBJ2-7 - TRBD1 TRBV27 CASKRETGDSYEQYF TGTGCCAGCAAAAGAGAGACAGGGGACTCCTACGAGCAGTACTTC
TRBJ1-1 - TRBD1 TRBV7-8 CASSLTGGRGGTEAFF TGTGCCAGCAGCCTTACAGGGGGCCGGGGCGGCACTGAAGCTTTCTTT
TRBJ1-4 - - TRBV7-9 CASSLRPWEKLFF TGTGCCAGCAGCTTAAGGCCATGGGAAAAACTGTTTTTT
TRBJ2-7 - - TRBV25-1 CASSVSFEQYF TGTGCCAGCAGTGTCTCTTTCGAGCAGTACTTC
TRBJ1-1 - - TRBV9 CASSVGGETEAFF TGTGCCAGCAGCGTAGGGGGCGAGACTGAAGCTTTCTTT
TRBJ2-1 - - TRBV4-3 CASSQDLPGGESPYNEQFF TGCGCCAGCAGCCAAGATTTACCCGGCGGGGAGTCCCCCTACAATGAGCAGTTCTTC
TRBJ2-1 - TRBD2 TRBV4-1 CASSQVGLAARNEQFF TGCGCCAGCAGCCAAGTTGGGCTAGCGGCCAGGAATGAGCAGTTCTTC
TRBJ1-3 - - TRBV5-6 CASSWDGSGNTIYF TGTGCCAGCAGCTGGGACGGCTCTGGAAACACCATATATTTT
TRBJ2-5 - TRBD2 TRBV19 CASSSRVAGAQETQYF TGTGCCAGCAGTAGCAGGGTAGCGGGGGCCCAAGAGACCCAGTACTTC
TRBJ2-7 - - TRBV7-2 CASSPPGSYEQYF TGTGCCAGCAGTCCCCCGGGATCCTACGAGCAGTACTTC
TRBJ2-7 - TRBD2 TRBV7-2 CASSFSGAGYEQYF TGTGCCAGCAGCTTTAGCGGGGCCGGCTACGAGCAGTACTTC
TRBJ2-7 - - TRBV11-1 CASSPRDGSYEQYF TGTGCCAGCAGCCCCCGGGACGGGTCCTACGAGCAGTACTTC
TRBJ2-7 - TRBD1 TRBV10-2 CASILGQGAYEQYF TGCGCCAGCATCCTGGGACAGGGGGCCTACGAGCAGTACTTC
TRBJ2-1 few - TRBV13 CASSLEGAYNEQFF TGTGCCAGCAGCTTAGAGGGGGCCTACAATGAGCAGTTCTTC
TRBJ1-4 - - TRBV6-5 CASSSLMGTNEKLFF TGTGCCAGCAGTTCCCTCATGGGAACCAATGAAAAACTGTTTTTT
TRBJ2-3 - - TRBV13 CASSLRTSSTDTQYF TGTGCCAGCAGCTTAAGGACTTCGAGCACAGATACGCAGTATTTT
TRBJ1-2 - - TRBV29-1 CSVEGVNYGYTF TGCAGCGTTGAAGGGGTGAACTATGGCTACACCTTC
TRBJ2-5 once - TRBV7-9 CASSLMGQETQYF TGTGCCAGCAGCTTAATGGGGCAAGAGACCCAGTACTTC
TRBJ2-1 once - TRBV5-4 CASSPPDRHEQFF TGTGCCAGCAGCCCCCCAGATCGCCATGAGCAGTTCTTC
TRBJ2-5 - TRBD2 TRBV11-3 CASSSGGGEIQETQYF TGTGCCAGCAGCTCGGGAGGGGGGGAGATACAAGAGACCCAGTACTTC
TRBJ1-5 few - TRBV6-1 CAIGLNQPQHF TGTGCCATAGGGTTGAATCAGCCCCAGCATTTT